This passage covers 4 T cell receptor beta chains from one sample sequenced in a study of blood T cell repertoires in COVID-19. Sequencing used immunoSEQ multiplex PCR; TCRdb keeps in-frame clones, though not all of them. The table includes 250,000 or so clones, about four fifths detected once. Sequencing was carried out using peripheral blood. The receptors here all came from a woman aged 35 to 49 who had recovered from COVID-19.

The rearrangement uses TRBV7-9 and TRBJ2-1; D gene unclear. The ends were cut back, 4 bases at V and 7 bases at J, with 11 bases in the middle. The CDR3 totals 13 residues. CDR1 is SEHNR and CDR2 is FQNEAQ in the germline V gene (reference sequence). CDR3 residues: CASSSGSINEQFF. CDR3 DNA: TGTGCCAGCAGCTCAGGCTCGATAAATGAGCAGTTCTTC.

The CDR3 loop is CASSPTGKTYEQYF. CDR3 sequence (DNA): TGTGCCAGCAGTCCGACAGGTAAAACCTACGAGCAGTACTTC. This chain joins TRBV6-5 and TRBJ2-7, with a possible D match to TRBD1 (6 bases). V dropped 5 bases and J dropped 2 bases, with 13 bases sitting between them. The germline CDR1 and CDR2 sequences are MNHEY and SVGAGI. This CDR3 is built from 14 residues.

This clone has just one count. The chain uses TRBV5-1 and TRBJ2-2, with 7 nucleotides matching TRBD1. After removal of 5 bases from V and 11 bases from J, the junction contained 6 bases not matched to a gene. CDR1 and CDR2 (germline): SGHRS, YFSETQ. The CDR3 sequence is 12 residues long. CDR3 protein: CASRSTGEELFF. CDR3 DNA sequence: TGCGCCAGCAGGTCAACAGGGGAAGAGCTGTTTTTT.

The rearrangement links TRBV5-1 to TRBJ1-1; TRBD1 aligns across 9 bases. V lost 0 bases and J lost 2; bases outside the gene matches: 11. The CDR3 consists of 18 residues. CDR1 and CDR2 from the germline V gene are SGHRS and YFSETQ. CDR3 sequence (DNA): TGCGCCAGCAGCTTGGCGATGGCGGGGACAGGGAAAAACACTGAAGCTTTCTTT. This gives the protein CASSLAMAGTGKNTEAFF.